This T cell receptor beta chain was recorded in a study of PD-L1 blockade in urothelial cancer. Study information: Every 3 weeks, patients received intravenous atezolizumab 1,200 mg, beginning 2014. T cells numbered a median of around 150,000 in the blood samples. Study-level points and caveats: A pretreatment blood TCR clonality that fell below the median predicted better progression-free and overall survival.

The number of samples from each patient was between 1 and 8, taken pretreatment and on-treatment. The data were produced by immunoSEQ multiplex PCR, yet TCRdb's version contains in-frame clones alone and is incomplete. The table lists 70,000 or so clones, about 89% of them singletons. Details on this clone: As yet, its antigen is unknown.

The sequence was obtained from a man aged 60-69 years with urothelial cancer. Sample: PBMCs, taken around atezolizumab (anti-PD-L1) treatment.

CDR3 nucleotide sequence: TGTGCCAGCAGTTACTCTGCAGCTGACAGGGCGATTACGCAGTATTTT. Residues: CASSYSAADRAITQYF. V is TRBV6-6 and J is TRBJ2-3, with 7 bases lining up with TRBD1. The CDR3 contains 16 residues. The germline CDR1 and CDR2 sequences are MNHNY and SVGAGI (reference sequence). V lost 0 bases and J lost 8; bases outside the gene matches: 11.